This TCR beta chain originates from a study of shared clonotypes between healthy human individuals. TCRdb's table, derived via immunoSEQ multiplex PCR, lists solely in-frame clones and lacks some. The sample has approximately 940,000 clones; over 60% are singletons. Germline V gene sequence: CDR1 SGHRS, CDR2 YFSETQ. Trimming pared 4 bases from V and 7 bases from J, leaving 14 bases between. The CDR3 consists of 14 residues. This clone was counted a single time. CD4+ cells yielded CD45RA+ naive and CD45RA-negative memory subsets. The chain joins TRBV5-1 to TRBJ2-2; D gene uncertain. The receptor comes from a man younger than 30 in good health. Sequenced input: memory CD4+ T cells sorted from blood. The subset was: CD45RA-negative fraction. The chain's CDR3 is CASSPLGLVGELFF. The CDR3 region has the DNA TGCGCCAGCAGCCCGTTAGGTTTAGTCGGGGAGCTGTTTTTT. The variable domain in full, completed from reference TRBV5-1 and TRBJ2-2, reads KAGVTQTPRYLIKTRGQQVTLSCSPISGHRSVSWYQQTPGQGLQFLFEYFSETQRNKGNFPGRFSGRQFSNSRSEMNVSTLELGDSALYLCASSPLGLVGELFFGEGSRLTVL.